This paragraph reports one T cell receptor (beta chain). Its cognate antigen has yet to be identified. No base quality information exists; no much larger clone differs at one position. In the germline V gene, CDR1 corresponds to MGHDK and CDR2 to SYGVNS. Its CDR3 holds 15 amino acids, cysteine through phenylalanine. CDR3 DNA only is kept here, 45 bases in frame from base 1. V has 3 bases trimmed and J has 5 bases trimmed; junction bases matching no gene number 6. The entry originates in a study of T cell responses to AZD1222 COVID-19 vaccine (dated by TCRdb to the early 2020s). Study-wide context: AZD1222 recipients given second doses at about 4 weeks or at about 12 weeks were pooled, since spike-specific TCR depth and breadth were not found to differ between the two schedules. Trial participants were enrolled by age into 18-55, 56-69 and 70-plus year subgroups, with around 150, 28 and 57 TCR-sequenced participants respectively. A total of over 230 trial participants underwent TCR sequencing, of whom roughly 210 received two doses of AZD1222 and some 26 received two doses of the MenACWY control vaccine. On the study overall, not on this receptor specifically: Participants were mostly white British and included more females than males, and it was suggested by the authors that clonal diversity may have been underestimated. Spike-specific TCR breadth and depth rose significantly after two AZD1222 doses compared with day 0 and with MenACWY recipients. Because no samples from the day 14 peak response were available, repertoires could be characterized only after the peak T cell response. Reportedly, almost half of the unique spike-specific TCRs recognized epitopes lying outside the regions that are mutated in the B.1.351 and B.1.1.7 variants. In the small 56-69-year group, the increase in depth fell short of significance, most likely because of low power. Conclusions about previously exposed vaccinees are limited, since just five or six AZD1222 recipients were seropositive for SARS-CoV-2 at baseline. The vaccine-associated CD4 TCRs covered the entire spike protein, and the dominant responses fell in regions 160-218 and 743-854.

The CDR3 regions of human TCRbeta chains were analyzed by immunosequencing. From the authors' description of their analysis: TCRs in the repertoires were compared against a reference library of SARS-CoV-2-specific TCRs that had been generated with the MIRA antigen-specificity platform. Breadth meant the fraction of unique TCRs that were SARS-CoV-2-associated, whereas depth meant the fraction of total T cells that were SARS-CoV-2-associated. Each spike-specific TCR was assigned to its reactive spike region and to a CD4 or CD8 class using the MIRA data. Log10-transformed breadth and depth values were compared by one-way ANOVA with Sidak's multiple comparisons tests. Sourced from immuneACCESS, this table was stored by TCRdb with only in-frame sequences that have V and J called. A share of the clones is absent; for the studies checked, an unresolved V gene accounts for under half, and the remainder has no known explanation. That table is the source of V, J and clone size, and D and trimming were worked out from the DNA. The sample table contains tens of thousands of clones; only one count was recorded for about nine tenths of them. The ten top clones hold around a fifth of the sample.

Read against the paper, the sample's time point label means: baseline before first vaccination. Vaccinee samples were obtained from the UK trials COV001 and COV002, which included a single-blind randomized controlled phase 2/3 trial of AZD1222 (ChAdOx1 nCoV-19) in healthy adults. For TCRbeta chain sequencing, PBMC samples from trial participants were taken at day 0 and at day 28 after the second dose. The sequences come from peripheral blood, collected on day 0 of AZD1222 vaccination. The chain was built from TRBV25-1 and TRBJ2-7; 11 central nucleotides agree with TRBD1. The origin of this receptor is an adult in good health. The base sequence is TGTGCCAGCAGTGATCGGACAGGGGGCAGGGACGAGCAGTACTTC. It translates to CASSDRTGGRDEQYF.